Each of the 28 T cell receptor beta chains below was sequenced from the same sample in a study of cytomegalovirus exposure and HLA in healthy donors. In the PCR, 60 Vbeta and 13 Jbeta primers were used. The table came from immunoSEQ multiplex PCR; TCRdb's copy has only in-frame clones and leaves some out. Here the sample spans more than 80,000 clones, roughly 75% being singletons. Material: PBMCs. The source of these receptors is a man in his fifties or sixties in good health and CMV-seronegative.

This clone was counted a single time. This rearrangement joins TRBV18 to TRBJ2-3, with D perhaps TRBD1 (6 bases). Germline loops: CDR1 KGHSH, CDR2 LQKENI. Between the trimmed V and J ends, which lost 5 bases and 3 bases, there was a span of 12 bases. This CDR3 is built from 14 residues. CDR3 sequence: CASSNRDGTDTQYF. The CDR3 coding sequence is TGTGCCAGCTCAAACAGGGATGGTACAGATACGCAGTATTTT. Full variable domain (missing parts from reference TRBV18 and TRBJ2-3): NAGVMQNPRHLVRRRGQEARLRCSPMKGHSHVYWYRQLPEEGLKFMVYLQKENIIDESGMPKERFSAEFPKEGPSILRIQQVVRGDSAAYFCASSNRDGTDTQYFGPGTRLTVL.

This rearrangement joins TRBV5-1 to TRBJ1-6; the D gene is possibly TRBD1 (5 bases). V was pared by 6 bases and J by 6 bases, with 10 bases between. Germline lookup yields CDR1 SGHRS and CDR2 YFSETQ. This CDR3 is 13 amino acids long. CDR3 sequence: CASTTGANSPLHF. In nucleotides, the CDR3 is TGCGCCAGCACCACAGGCGCTAATTCACCCCTCCACTTT.

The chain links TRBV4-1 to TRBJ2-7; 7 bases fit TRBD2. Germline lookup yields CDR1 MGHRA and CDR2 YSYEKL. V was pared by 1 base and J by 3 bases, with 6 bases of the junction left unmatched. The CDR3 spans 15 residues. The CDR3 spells CASSQGEGPIYEQYF. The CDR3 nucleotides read TGCGCCAGCAGCCAAGGGGAGGGGCCGATCTACGAGCAGTACTTC.

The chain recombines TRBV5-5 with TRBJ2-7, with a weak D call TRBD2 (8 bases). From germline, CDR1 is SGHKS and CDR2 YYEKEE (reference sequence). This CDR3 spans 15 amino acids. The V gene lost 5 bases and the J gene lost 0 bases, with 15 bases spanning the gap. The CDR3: CASSLTGTSSYEQYF. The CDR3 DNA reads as TGTGCCAGCAGTTTGACAGGGACTAGCTCCTACGAGCAGTACTTC.

The CDR3 is CASSPHRLGGTGGGEQFF. The CDR3 DNA follows: TGTGCCAGCAGTCCTCATCGGTTGGGGGGGACAGGGGGCGGTGAGCAGTTCTTC. J is TRBJ2-1 and V is TRBV27, with 12 bases identical to TRBD1. The CDR3 runs 18 residues. Trimming removed 5 bases from V and 9 bases from J; junction bases left unmatched: 17. The germline V gene has CDR1 MNHEY and CDR2 SMNVEV (reference sequence).

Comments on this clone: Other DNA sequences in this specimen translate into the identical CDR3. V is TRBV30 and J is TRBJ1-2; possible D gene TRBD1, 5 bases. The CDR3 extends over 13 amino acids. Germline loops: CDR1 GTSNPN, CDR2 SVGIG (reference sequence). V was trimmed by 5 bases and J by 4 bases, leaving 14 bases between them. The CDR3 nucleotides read TGTGCCTGGGGTCGTGACAGACCCTATGGCTACACCTTC. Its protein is CAWGRDRPYGYTF.

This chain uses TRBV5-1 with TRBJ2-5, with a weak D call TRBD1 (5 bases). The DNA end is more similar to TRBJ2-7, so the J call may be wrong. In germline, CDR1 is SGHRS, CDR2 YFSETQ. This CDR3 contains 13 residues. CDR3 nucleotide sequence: TGCGCCAGCAGCTTGGGACAGTCCTACGAGCAGTACTTC. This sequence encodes CASSLGQSYEQYF.

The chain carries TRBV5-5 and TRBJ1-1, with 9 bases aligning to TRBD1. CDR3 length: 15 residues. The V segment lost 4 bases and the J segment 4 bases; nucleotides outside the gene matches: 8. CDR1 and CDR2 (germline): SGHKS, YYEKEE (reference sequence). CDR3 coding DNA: TGTGCCAGCAGCCTGCAACAGGGGGCGCGCACTGAAGCTTTCTTT. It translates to CASSLQQGARTEAFF.

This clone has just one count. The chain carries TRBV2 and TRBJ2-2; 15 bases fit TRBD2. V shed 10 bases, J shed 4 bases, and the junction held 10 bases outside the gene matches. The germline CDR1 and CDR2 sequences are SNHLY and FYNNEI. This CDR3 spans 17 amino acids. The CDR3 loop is CATPRTSGGARTGELFF. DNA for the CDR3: TGTGCCACCCCTCGGACTAGCGGGGGGGCACGCACCGGGGAGCTGTTTTTT.

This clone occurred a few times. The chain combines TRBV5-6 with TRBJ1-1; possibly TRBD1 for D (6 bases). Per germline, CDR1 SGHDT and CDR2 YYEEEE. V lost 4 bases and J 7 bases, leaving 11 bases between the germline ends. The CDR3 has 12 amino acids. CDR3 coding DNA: TGTGCCAGCAGCCCGGACAGACGTGAAGCTTTCTTT. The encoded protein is CASSPDRREAFF.

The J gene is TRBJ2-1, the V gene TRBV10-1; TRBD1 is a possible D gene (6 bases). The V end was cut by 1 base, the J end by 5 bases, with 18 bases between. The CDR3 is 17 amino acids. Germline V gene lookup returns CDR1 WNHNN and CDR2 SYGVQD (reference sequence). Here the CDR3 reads CASSELAFTGPHNEQFF. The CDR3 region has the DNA TGCGCCAGCAGTGAGTTAGCCTTCACAGGGCCCCACAATGAGCAGTTCTTC.

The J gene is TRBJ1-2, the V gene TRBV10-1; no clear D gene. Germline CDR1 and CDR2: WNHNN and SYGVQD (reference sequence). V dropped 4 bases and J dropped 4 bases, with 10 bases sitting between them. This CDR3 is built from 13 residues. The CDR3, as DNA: TGCGCCAGCAGTGCCGAGCGGACCTATGGCTACACCTTC. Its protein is CASSAERTYGYTF.

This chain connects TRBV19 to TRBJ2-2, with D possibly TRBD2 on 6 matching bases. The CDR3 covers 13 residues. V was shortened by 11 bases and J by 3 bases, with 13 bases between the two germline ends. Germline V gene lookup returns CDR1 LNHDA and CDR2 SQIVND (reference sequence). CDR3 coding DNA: TGTGCCCGTCGGGGGTCGTACACCGGGGAGCTGTTTTTT. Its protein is CARRGSYTGELFF.

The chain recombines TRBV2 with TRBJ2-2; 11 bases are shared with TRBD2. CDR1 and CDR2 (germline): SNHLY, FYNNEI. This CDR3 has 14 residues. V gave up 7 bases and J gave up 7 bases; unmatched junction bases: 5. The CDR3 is CASISGGVSGELFF. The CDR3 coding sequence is TGTGCCAGCATTAGCGGGGGGGTGAGCGGGGAGCTGTTTTTT.

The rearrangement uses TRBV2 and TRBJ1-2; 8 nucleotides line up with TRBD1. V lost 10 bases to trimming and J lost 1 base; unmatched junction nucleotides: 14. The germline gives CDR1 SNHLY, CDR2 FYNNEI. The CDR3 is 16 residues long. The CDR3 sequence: CANPPTDRANNYGYTF. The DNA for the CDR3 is TGTGCCAACCCACCCACGGACAGGGCGAATAACTATGGCTACACCTTC. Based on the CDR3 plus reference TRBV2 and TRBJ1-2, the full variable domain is EPEVTQTPSHQVTQMGQEVILRCVPISNHLYFYWYRQILGQKVEFLVSFYNNEISEKSEIFDDQFSVERPDGSNFTLKIRSTKLEDSAMYFCANPPTDRANNYGYTFGSGTRLTVV.

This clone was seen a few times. In nucleotides, the CDR3 is TGTGCCAGCAGCCCTCGTAGCGGGGCTGTCGATACGCAGTATTTT. This gives the protein CASSPRSGAVDTQYF. The V call is TRBV4-2, the J call TRBJ2-3, with 8 bases that match TRBD2. The germline gives CDR1 LGHNA, CDR2 YNFKEQ. The ends lost 4 bases at V and 6 bases at J; junction bases unmatched: 9. The CDR3 runs 15 residues.

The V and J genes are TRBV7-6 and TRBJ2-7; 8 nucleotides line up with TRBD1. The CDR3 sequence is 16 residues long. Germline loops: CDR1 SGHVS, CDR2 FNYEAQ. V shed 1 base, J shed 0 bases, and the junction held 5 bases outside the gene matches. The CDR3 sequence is CASSLGTTGGSYEQYF. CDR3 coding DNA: TGTGCCAGCAGCTTAGGTACAACAGGGGGCTCCTACGAGCAGTACTTC.

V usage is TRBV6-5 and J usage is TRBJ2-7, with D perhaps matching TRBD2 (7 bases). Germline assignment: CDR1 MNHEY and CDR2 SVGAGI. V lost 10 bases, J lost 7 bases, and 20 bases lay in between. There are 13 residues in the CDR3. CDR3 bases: TGTGCCACGGGGGAGGGGGTCTTTCGGGAGCAGTACTTC. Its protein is CATGEGVFREQYF.

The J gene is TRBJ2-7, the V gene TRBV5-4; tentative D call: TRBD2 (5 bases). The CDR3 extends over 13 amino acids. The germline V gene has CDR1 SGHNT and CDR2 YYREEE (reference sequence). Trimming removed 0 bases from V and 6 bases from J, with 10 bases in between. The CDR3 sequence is CASSLDPAGEQYF. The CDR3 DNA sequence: TGTGCCAGCAGCTTGGACCCTGCGGGCGAGCAGTACTTC. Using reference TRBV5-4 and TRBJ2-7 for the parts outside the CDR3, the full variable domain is ETGVTQSPTHLIKTRGQQVTLRCSSQSGHNTVSWYQQALGQGPQFIFQYYREEENGRGNFPPRFSGLQFPNYSSELNVNALELDDSALYLCASSLDPAGEQYFGPGTRLTVT.

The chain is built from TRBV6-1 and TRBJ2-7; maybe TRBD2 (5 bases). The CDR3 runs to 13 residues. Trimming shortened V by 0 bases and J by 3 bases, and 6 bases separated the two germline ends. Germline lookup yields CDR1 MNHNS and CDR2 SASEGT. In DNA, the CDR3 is TGTGCCAGCAGTGAAGCTGGGAGCTACGAGCAGTACTTC. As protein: CASSEAGSYEQYF.

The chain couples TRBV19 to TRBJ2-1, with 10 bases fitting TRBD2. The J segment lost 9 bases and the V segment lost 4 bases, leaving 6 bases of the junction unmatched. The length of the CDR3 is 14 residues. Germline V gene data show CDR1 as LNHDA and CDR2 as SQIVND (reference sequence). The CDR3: CASSTSGGAFEQFF. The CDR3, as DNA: TGTGCCAGTAGTACTAGCGGGGGAGCCTTTGAGCAGTTCTTC.

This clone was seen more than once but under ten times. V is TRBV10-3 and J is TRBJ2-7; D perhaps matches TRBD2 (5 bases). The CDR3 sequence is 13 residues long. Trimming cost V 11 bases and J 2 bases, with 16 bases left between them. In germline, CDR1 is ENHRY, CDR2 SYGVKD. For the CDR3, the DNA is TGTGCCGCAGCAAGGAGGTTCCCCTACGAGCAGTACTTC. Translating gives CAAARRFPYEQYF.

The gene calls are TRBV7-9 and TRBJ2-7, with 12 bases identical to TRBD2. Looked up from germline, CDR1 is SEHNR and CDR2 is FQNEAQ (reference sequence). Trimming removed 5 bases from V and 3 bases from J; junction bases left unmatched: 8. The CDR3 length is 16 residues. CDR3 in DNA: TGTGCCAGCAGCCCCCTGACTAGCGGGGGCCGCTACGAGCAGTACTTC. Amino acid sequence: CASSPLTSGGRYEQYF.

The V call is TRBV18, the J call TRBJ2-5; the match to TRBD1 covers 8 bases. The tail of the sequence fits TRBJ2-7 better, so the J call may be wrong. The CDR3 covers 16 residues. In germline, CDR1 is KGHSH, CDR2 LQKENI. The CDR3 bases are TGTGCCAGCTCACCCATAGGGACAGGTGCTGCCTACGAGCAGTACTTC. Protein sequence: CASSPIGTGAAYEQYF.

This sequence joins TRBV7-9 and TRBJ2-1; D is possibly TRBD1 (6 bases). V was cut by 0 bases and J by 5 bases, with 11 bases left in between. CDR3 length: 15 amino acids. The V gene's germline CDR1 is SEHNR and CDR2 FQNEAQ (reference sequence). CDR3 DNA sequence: TGTGCCAGCAGCTTAGCTGTGGGGGCCCACAATGAGCAGTTCTTC. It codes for CASSLAVGAHNEQFF.

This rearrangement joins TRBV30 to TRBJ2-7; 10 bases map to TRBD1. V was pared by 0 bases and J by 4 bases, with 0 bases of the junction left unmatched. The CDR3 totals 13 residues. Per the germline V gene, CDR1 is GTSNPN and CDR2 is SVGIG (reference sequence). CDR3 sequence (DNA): TGTGCCTGGAGTGTGGGACAGGGGTACGAGCAGTACTTC. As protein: CAWSVGQGYEQYF.

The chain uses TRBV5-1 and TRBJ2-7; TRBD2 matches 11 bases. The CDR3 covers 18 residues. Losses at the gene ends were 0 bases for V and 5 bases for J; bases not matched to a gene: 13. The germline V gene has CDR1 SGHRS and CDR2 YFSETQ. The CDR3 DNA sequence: TGCGCCAGCAGCTTGGCTGGGGGGGTAGCGGGGGGGCAAGACGAGCAGTACTTC. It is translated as CASSLAGGVAGGQDEQYF.

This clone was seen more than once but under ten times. CDR3 sequence: CASSPRVARDEQYF. CDR3 coding DNA: TGTGCCAGCAGCCCCCGGGTAGCCCGCGACGAGCAGTACTTC. The chain employs TRBV5-4 and TRBJ2-7; D ambiguous. From germline, CDR1 is SGHNT and CDR2 YYREEE (reference sequence). V lost 4 bases, J lost 5 bases, and 16 bases lay in between. The CDR3 has 14 residues.